This T cell receptor (beta chain) was sequenced for a study of shared clonotypes between healthy human individuals. At the level of the study: CD4 naive cells filled three plates per donor, CD4 memory three, CD8 naive two and CD8 memory one.

As for this clone: Its specificity is not known.

Germline-derived CDR1 and CDR2 are SGHDN and FVKESK. The CDR3 loop spans 16 amino acids. Deletions cut 1 base from V and 4 bases from J, with 14 bases between. Investigators spread the genomic DNA of each subset evenly over several immunoSEQ plates. Libraries were prepared by immunoSEQ multiplex PCR; TCRdb keeps only in-frame clonotypes and omits some of them. The data contain millions of clones, 80% to 95% of them singletons. Those who donated, Caucasian adults without exception, all lived in Nashville, Tennessee. Study-wide findings and caveats: Compared with clonotypes that all four donors shared, non-shared clonotypes had lower generation probabilities.

This clonotype was sampled from a man between 18 and 35 years old in good health. Some clones in this sample may be carry-over from other donors' samples. The genes are TRBV14 and TRBJ2-1; D unresolved. Material: naive CD4+ T cells from PBMCs. Subset here: CD45RA+ positively selected. CDR3 sequence: CASSQGKRYGYNEQFF. The CDR3, as DNA: TGTGCCAGCAGCCAAGGGAAACGGTACGGATACAATGAGCAGTTCTTC.